What follows describes a single T cell receptor (beta chain). These data come from a study of T cells after yellow fever vaccination. TCRdb reanalysed the 5' RACE reads using MiXCR and keeps one entry per CDR3 protein. The sample has 300,000 to 400,000 distinct CDR3 sequences; approximately 12% are singletons. The receptor was isolated from a man aged 18-30 years who received the YFV17D yellow fever vaccine. Here the sequenced sample was CD4+ T cells sorted from PBMCs, taken 15 days after the yellow fever booster vaccination.

The CDR3 DNA reads TGTGCCAGCAGCCAACTTGAACTCGTCGGGGAGACCCAGTACTTC. Encoded protein: CASSQLELVGETQYF. This rearrangement joins TRBV4-2 to TRBJ2-5, with D unresolved. V lost 2 bases and J 5 bases, leaving 15 bases between the germline ends. The CDR3 spans 15 residues. Germline CDR1 and CDR2: LGHNA and YNFKEQ.